This T cell receptor beta chain was sequenced for a study of response to subunit inactivated influenza vaccine. Findings and limits, study-wide: The study's authors posited that every seasonal influenza vaccination enlists few new T cells.

As regards this clonotype: Its antigen remains unknown.

TCRdb analysed the RT-PCR reads with MiXCR anew, one entry per CDR3 protein. The sample records about 610,000 distinct CDR3 sequences, 11% to 15% being singletons. Between the trimmed V and J ends, which lost 7 bases and 6 bases, there was a span of 10 bases. Per germline, CDR1 MNHEY and CDR2 SVGAGI. The CDR3 extends over 11 amino acids. This material consisted of PBMCs from blood, taken 11 to 12 days after vaccination. The rearrangement links TRBV6-5 to TRBJ2-7; D remains unclear. The source of this sequence is a man aged 45-65 years who received an inactivated influenza vaccine. The CDR3 loop is CASKTAGEQYF. The DNA for the CDR3 is TGTGCCAGCAAAACCGCTGGCGAGCAGTACTTC.